Following are 30 T cell receptor beta chains from one sample sequenced in a study of CD8 T cells in Susac syndrome. With random hexamers, about 0.45 to 1 ug RNA was reverse transcribed. TCRdb itself ran the immunoSEQ multiplex PCR reads through MiXCR, one entry per CDR3 protein. The sample holds 51,000 or so distinct CDR3 sequences, roughly 93% seen once. Sequencing was done on a sample of CD8+ T cells from PBMCs. Receptor source: a human donor in good health.

The J gene is TRBJ2-2, the V gene TRBV27; D could derive from TRBD1 or TRBD2 (5 bases each). CDR1 is MNHEY and CDR2 is SMNVEV in the germline V gene (reference sequence). The CDR3 is 13 amino acids. V was trimmed by 10 bases and J by 6 bases, leaving 15 bases between them. The CDR3 region has the DNA TGTGCCACACGGGACCCCCTATCCGGGGAGCTGTTTTTT. Its translation is CATRDPLSGELFF.

This sequence joins TRBV12-3 or TRBV12-4 and TRBJ2-7; the D gene is possibly TRBD2 (5 bases). The CDR3 is 11 amino acids. V lost 4 bases and J 6 bases, leaving 7 bases between the germline ends. The CDR3 region has the DNA TGTGCCAGCAGTTGGGAGCGCGAGCAGTACTTC. This translates into CASSWEREQYF.

The genes are TRBV24-1 and TRBJ2-1; a possible D gene is TRBD2 (5 bases). Trimming removed 8 bases at V and 6 bases at J, with 10 bases between. CDR1 is KGHDR and CDR2 is SFDVKD in the germline V gene. This CDR3 comprises 12 residues. CDR3 nucleotides: TGTGCCACCACCGGACTCTTCAATGAGCAGTTCTTC. Its protein is CATTGLFNEQFF.

The chain links TRBV29-1 to TRBJ1-2; TRBD1 aligns across 10 bases. The CDR3 is made up of 13 amino acids. Germline CDR1 SQVTM, CDR2 ANQGSEA. V lost 5 bases and J lost 8; bases outside the gene matches: 8. The CDR3: CSVLRQGAQGYTF. The CDR3 bases are TGCAGCGTTCTGAGACAGGGGGCGCAAGGCTACACCTTC.

The V call is TRBV6-5, the J call TRBJ2-2, with a possible D match to TRBD2 (6 bases). The length of the CDR3 is 13 residues. The V end was cut by 5 bases, the J end by 5 bases, with 9 bases between. Germline assignment: CDR1 MNHEY and CDR2 SVGAGI. The CDR3 reads CASSVLATGELFF. The CDR3 DNA reads as TGTGCCAGCAGTGTACTAGCAACCGGGGAGCTGTTTTTT.

The rearrangement uses TRBV12-3 or TRBV12-4 and TRBJ2-7; the D is unclear. V was shortened by 0 bases and J by 7 bases, with 10 bases between the two germline ends. This CDR3 has 13 residues. The CDR3 DNA reads TGTGCCAGCAGTTTAGCGCTTGGGTCGGAGCAGTACTTC. This encodes CASSLALGSEQYF.

V and J are TRBV5-1 and TRBJ1-1; D uncertain. CDR1 SGHRS and CDR2 YFSETQ come from the germline V gene. This CDR3 contains 12 residues. The ends were cut back, 5 bases at V and 3 bases at J, with 8 bases in the middle. The CDR3 DNA sequence: TGCGCCAGCAGGGGCGGCTACACTGAAGCTTTCTTT. Translated: CASRGGYTEAFF.

This clonotype was counted once. The chain couples TRBV28 to TRBJ2-7, with unresolved D. The CDR3 covers 11 residues. Looked up from germline, CDR1 is MDHEN and CDR2 is SYDVKM. Trimming left V 5 bases short and J 3 bases short, with 5 bases between. DNA of the CDR3: TGTGCCAGCAGTCCAGACTACGAGCAGTACTTC. This encodes CASSPDYEQYF.

This chain uses TRBV2 with TRBJ1-3, with D unresolved. The CDR3 length is 14 residues. V lost 1 base to trimming and J lost 3 bases, with 7 bases between them. Germline-derived CDR1 and CDR2 are SNHLY and FYNNEI. The CDR3 DNA follows: TGTGCCAGCAGTGAAGTGGCCTTTGGAAACACCATATATTTT. Residues: CASSEVAFGNTIYF.

The V and J genes are TRBV2 and TRBJ2-7, with TRBD1 identical over 9 bases. Germline lookup yields CDR1 SNHLY and CDR2 FYNNEI. The CDR3 consists of 11 residues. With V trimmed by 6 bases and J by 12 bases, 6 bases remained unmatched. The CDR3 bases are TGTGCCAGCAGCGGGGACAGGGATCGGTACTTC. Amino acids: CASSGDRDRYF.

The J gene is TRBJ2-2, the V gene TRBV27; TRBD1 matches 10 bases. After removal of 5 bases from V and 8 bases from J, the junction contained 5 bases not matched to a gene. Germline assignment: CDR1 MNHEY and CDR2 SMNVEV (reference sequence). The CDR3 runs to 14 residues. The CDR3 nucleotides are TGTGCCAGCAGTCCGGGACAGGGGACGGGGGAGCTGTTTTTT. Its protein is CASSPGQGTGELFF.

As DNA, the CDR3 is TGTGCCAGCAGCGCCGGGGGATTCGGGGAGCTGTTTTTT. Protein: CASSAGGFGELFF. The chain joins TRBV9 to TRBJ2-2, with D maybe TRBD2 (6 bases). In germline, CDR1 is SGDLS, CDR2 YYNGEE. The CDR3 is made up of 13 amino acids. Trimming took 3 bases from V and 7 from J, leaving 10 bases between them.

In nucleotides, the CDR3 is TGTGCCAGCAGCTTTTGGGACCGCTACGAGCAGTACTTC. Its translation: CASSFWDRYEQYF. V usage is TRBV13 and J usage is TRBJ2-7; D may match TRBD1 or TRBD2 (5 bases each). Trimming left V 3 bases short and J 3 bases short, with 9 bases between. The CDR3 consists of 13 residues. Germline assignment: CDR1 PRHDT and CDR2 FYEKMQ (reference sequence). The variable domain in full, completed from reference TRBV13 and TRBJ2-7, reads AAGVIQSPRHLIKEKRETATLKCYPIPRHDTVYWYQQGPGQDPQFLISFYEKMQSDKGSIPDRFSAQQFSDYHSELNMSSLELGDSALYFCASSFWDRYEQYFGPGTRLTVT.

This chain links TRBV2 with TRBJ1-4; maybe TRBD1 (5 bases). This CDR3 comprises 12 residues. CDR1 and CDR2 (germline): SNHLY, FYNNEI. Trimming removed 7 bases at V and 13 bases at J, with 16 bases between. CDR3 protein: CASMPDRRGLFF. In DNA, the CDR3 is TGTGCCAGCATGCCAGACCGAAGGGGACTGTTTTTT.

The chain uses TRBV5-1 and TRBJ1-5; D is uncertain. In germline, CDR1 is SGHRS, CDR2 YFSETQ. Trimming pared 0 bases from V and 0 bases from J, leaving 7 bases between. The CDR3 length is 15 residues. The CDR3 region has the DNA TGCGCCAGCAGCTTGGTCCCTAATAGCAATCAGCCCCAGCATTTT. This translates into CASSLVPNSNQPQHF.

V and J are TRBV4-1 and TRBJ2-1, with 8 bases fitting TRBD1. From germline, CDR1 is MGHRA and CDR2 YSYEKL. V dropped 1 base and J dropped 3; count of bases not matched to a gene: 11. This CDR3 region has 18 residues. CDR3 bases: TGCGCCAGCAGCCAAGGACCCCACCAGGGGGCCCTCTACAATGAGCAGTTCTTC. Protein product: CASSQGPHQGALYNEQFF.

The rearrangement joins TRBV13 to TRBJ2-2, with a possible D match to TRBD1 (5 bases). The CDR3 contains 14 residues. V gave up 5 bases and J gave up 0 bases, with 7 bases separating them. Per the germline V gene, CDR1 is PRHDT and CDR2 is FYEKMQ (reference sequence). CDR3 residues: CASSTTANTGELFF. DNA for the CDR3: TGTGCCAGCAGCACGACAGCGAACACCGGGGAGCTGTTTTTT.

V usage is TRBV29-1 and J usage is TRBJ2-2; D gene ambiguous. Deletions cut 7 bases from V and 6 bases from J, with 6 bases between. The germline V gene encodes CDR1 SQVTM and CDR2 ANQGSEA. The CDR3 is made up of 10 amino acids. The CDR3 DNA is TGCAGCGCATGGGCCGGGGAGCTGTTTTTT. Translation: CSAWAGELFF.

The rearrangement links TRBV19 to TRBJ1-1; D is possibly TRBD1 (6 bases). CDR1 is LNHDA, CDR2 SQIVND, per germline (reference sequence). V dropped 8 bases and J dropped 0 bases, with 10 bases sitting between them. The CDR3 totals 13 residues. CDR3 sequence: CASGQGLNTEAFF. CDR3 DNA sequence: TGTGCCAGTGGTCAGGGGTTGAACACTGAAGCTTTCTTT.

This rearrangement joins TRBV3-1 to TRBJ2-5; possible D gene TRBD2, 5 bases. This CDR3 comprises 14 residues. V gave up 3 bases and J gave up 0 bases, with 8 bases separating them. Per the germline V gene, CDR1 is LGHDT and CDR2 is YNNKEL (reference sequence). CDR3 coding DNA: TGTGCCAGCAGCCAGCTCGGGGACCAAGAGACCCAGTACTTC. Its translation: CASSQLGDQETQYF.

The gene calls are TRBV7-9 and TRBJ2-1, with D possibly TRBD2 on 5 matching bases. This CDR3 has 13 residues. CDR1 and CDR2 (germline): SEHNR, FQNEAQ (reference sequence). V shed 10 bases and J shed 4 bases, with 14 bases lying between them. As DNA, the CDR3 is TGTGCCACGCCCAACCCGGGGTACAATGAGCAGTTCTTC. Translating it yields CATPNPGYNEQFF.

The V gene is TRBV5-1, the J gene TRBJ2-7, with 12 bases that match TRBD2. Germline V gene data show CDR1 as SGHRS and CDR2 as YFSETQ. The CDR3 has 16 amino acids. The V segment lost 4 bases and the J segment 5 bases; nucleotides outside the gene matches: 10. The CDR3 sequence is CASSPGLAGSNHEQYF. In DNA form, the CDR3 reads TGCGCCAGCAGCCCCGGACTAGCGGGGAGCAACCACGAGCAGTACTTC.

The chain combines TRBV6-5 with TRBJ1-5; TRBD1 agrees at 8 bases. V lost 5 bases and J lost 6; bases outside the gene matches: 6. The CDR3 has 14 residues. CDR1 MNHEY and CDR2 SVGAGI come from the germline V gene. The CDR3 region is CASSRQGSGQPQHF. The CDR3 DNA reads TGTGCCAGCAGTCGACAGGGGTCCGGTCAGCCCCAGCATTTT.

The chain employs TRBV2 and TRBJ2-7; TRBD2 matches at 9 bases. Germline loops: CDR1 SNHLY, CDR2 FYNNEI. This CDR3 has 14 residues. The J segment lost 6 bases and the V segment lost 8 bases, leaving 11 bases of the junction unmatched. CDR3: CASLIAGVASEQYF. Written as DNA, the CDR3 is TGTGCCAGCCTGATAGCGGGAGTCGCCAGCGAGCAGTACTTC.

The chain carries TRBV6-4 and TRBJ2-2; D is unclear. Germline V gene data show CDR1 as MRHNA and CDR2 as SNTAGT. This CDR3 region has 13 residues. The V end was cut by 3 bases, the J end by 7 bases, with 9 bases between. The DNA of the CDR3 is TGTGCCAGCAGTGAGGACGAACGCGGGGAGCTGTTTTTT. This translates into CASSEDERGELFF.

The J gene is TRBJ2-1, the V gene TRBV5-1, with 11 bases lining up with TRBD2. After removal of 4 bases from V and 10 bases from J, the junction contained 7 bases not matched to a gene. CDR3 length: 14 amino acids. Per the germline V gene, CDR1 is SGHRS and CDR2 is YFSETQ. The CDR3 region has the DNA TGCGCCAGCAGCGGGCTAGCGGGGGGTGGGGAGCAGTTCTTC. Residues: CASSGLAGGGEQFF. The full variable domain, with the rest looked up from reference TRBV5-1 and TRBJ2-1, is KAGVTQTPRYLIKTRGQQVTLSCSPISGHRSVSWYQQTPGQGLQFLFEYFSETQRNKGNFPGRFSGRQFSNSRSEMNVSTLELGDSALYLCASSGLAGGGEQFFGPGTRLTVL.

The chain joins TRBV5-1 to TRBJ2-1; 7 bases are a match to TRBD1. CDR1 is SGHRS, CDR2 YFSETQ, per germline. This CDR3 region has 14 residues. J lost 4 bases, V lost 5 bases, and 6 bases had no gene match. The CDR3 region is CASRLTGEYNEQFF. As DNA, the CDR3 is TGCGCCAGCAGGCTAACAGGGGAATACAATGAGCAGTTCTTC.

V is TRBV6-6 and J is TRBJ1-3; no firm D call. This CDR3 comprises 14 residues. Germline V gives CDR1 MNHNY, CDR2 SVGAGI (reference sequence). The V gene lost 7 bases and the J gene lost 3 bases, with 13 bases spanning the gap. CDR3 DNA: TGTGCCAGCACCAACCGGAGGGATGGAAACACCATATATTTT. Its protein product is CASTNRRDGNTIYF.

This clonotype was found once. The chain has TRBV7-6 and TRBJ2-7, with D unresolved. Per germline, CDR1 SGHVS and CDR2 FNYEAQ. The germline V and J ends were trimmed by 2 bases and 5 bases, with 13 bases remaining between them. There are 14 residues in the CDR3. The chain's CDR3 is CASSLTGFPDEQYF. In nucleotides, the CDR3 is TGTGCCAGCAGCTTAACCGGGTTCCCCGACGAGCAGTACTTC.

The rearrangement joins TRBV7-9 to TRBJ1-4; a possible D gene is TRBD1 (6 bases). The CDR3 consists of 15 residues. CDR1 is SEHNR, CDR2 FQNEAQ, per germline (reference sequence). The ends were cut back, 3 bases at V and 6 bases at J, with 14 bases in the middle. This CDR3 reads CASSFKGGLDEKLFF. CDR3 DNA: TGTGCCAGCAGCTTCAAAGGGGGGCTGGATGAAAAACTGTTTTTT.